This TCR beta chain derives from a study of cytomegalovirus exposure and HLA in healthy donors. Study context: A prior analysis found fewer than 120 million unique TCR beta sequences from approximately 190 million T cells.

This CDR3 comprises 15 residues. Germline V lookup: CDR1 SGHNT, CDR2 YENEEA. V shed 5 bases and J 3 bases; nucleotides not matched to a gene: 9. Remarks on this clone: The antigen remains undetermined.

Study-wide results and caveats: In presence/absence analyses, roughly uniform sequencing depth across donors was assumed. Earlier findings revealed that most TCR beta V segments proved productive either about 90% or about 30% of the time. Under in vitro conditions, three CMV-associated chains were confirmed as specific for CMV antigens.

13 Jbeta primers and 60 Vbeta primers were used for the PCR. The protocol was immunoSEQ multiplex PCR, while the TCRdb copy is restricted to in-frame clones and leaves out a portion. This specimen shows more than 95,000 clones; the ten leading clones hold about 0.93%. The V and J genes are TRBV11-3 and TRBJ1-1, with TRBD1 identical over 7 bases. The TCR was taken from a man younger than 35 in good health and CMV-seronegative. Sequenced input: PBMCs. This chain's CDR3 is CASSQDRFPDTEAFF. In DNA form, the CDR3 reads TGTGCCAGCAGCCAGGACAGGTTCCCGGACACTGAAGCTTTCTTT.